The 3 T cell receptor beta chains listed next were all sequenced from one sample in a study of somatic mutations in cytotoxic T cells in rheumatoid arthritis. Data came from immunoSEQ multiplex PCR; TCRdb stores just in-frame clones and leaves some out. The sample comprises approximately 21,000 clones, just under 80% of which are singletons, and around 11% rests with the top ten. The sample was CD8+ T cells sorted from blood. These receptors all stem from an adult with rheumatoid arthritis.

DNA for the CDR3: TGCGCCAGCAGCACAGGGCTGAAAGAGCAGTTCTTC. Encoded protein: CASSTGLKEQFF. The genes are TRBV5-1 and TRBJ2-1; D possibly corresponds to TRBD1 (6 bases). The CDR3 has 12 residues. Trimming cost V 4 bases and J 10 bases, with 12 bases left between them. The germline V gene encodes CDR1 SGHRS and CDR2 YFSETQ.

The V gene is TRBV27, the J gene TRBJ2-7; D possibly uses TRBD1 or TRBD2 (5 bases each). Germline-derived CDR1 and CDR2 are MNHEY and SMNVEV (reference sequence). This CDR3 comprises 13 residues. V was trimmed by 6 bases and J by 3 bases, leaving 12 bases between them. In DNA form, the CDR3 reads TGTGCCAGCAGCCCAGGGAGTTACTACGAGCAGTACTTC. As protein: CASSPGSYYEQYF.

The chain has TRBV11-2 and TRBJ2-3; D unclear. The V end lost 1 base, the J end lost 2 bases, and 4 bases lay between the germline ends. The CDR3 is 13 residues long. Germline values: CDR1 SGHAT, CDR2 FQNNGV. The CDR3 DNA follows: TGTGCCAGCAGCTTAGCCTCCACAGATACGCAGTATTTT. It translates to CASSLASTDTQYF.